The T cell receptor (beta chain) under discussion was sequenced for a study of CD8 T cells in ankylosing spondylitis. Study-wide findings and caveats: A TCR beta motif made of about 8 highly homologous variants seemed typical of ankylosing spondylitis blood.

TCRdb re-analysed the 5' RACE reads in MiXCR, keeping a single row per CDR3 protein. Of about 440,000 distinct CDR3 sequences in the sample, 17% were seen once. The CDR3 contains 17 residues. Germline CDR1 reads SGHRS; CDR2 reads YFSETQ. With V trimmed by 3 bases and J by 3 bases, 8 bases remained unmatched. For this clonotype: What it recognizes is unknown.

Sequenced: blood, either unsorted or a sorted T cell fraction (not recorded which). The chain employs TRBV5-1 and TRBJ2-1, with TRBD2 matching over 11 bases. The receptor comes from a male donor with ankylosing spondylitis. The CDR3 protein is CASSSGVGTSGYNEQFF. In DNA, the CDR3 is TGCGCCAGCAGCTCCGGCGTCGGGACTAGCGGCTACAATGAGCAGTTCTTC.